Listed below are T cell receptor beta chains from one sample, sequenced in a study of identical twins. In TCRdb, the 5' RACE reads were re-called with MiXCR into one record per CDR3 protein. The table lists 690,000 or so distinct CDR3 sequences, 8% to 9% of them singletons, with around 0.98% in the top ten. These records were also assigned to another study, of yellow fever vaccine responses in identical twins.

What was sequenced was PBMCs. The receptors shown here come from a woman between 18 and 30 years old in good health. The CDR3 runs from the conserved cysteine through the conserved F or W. The order of the fields is CDR3 protein, CDR3 DNA, clone size, J gene, D gene, CDR3 length, V gene. The D gene is left open where the match is weak. Size is stated for part of the rows, as once, few or many counts, or as a class when the clone is expanded.

CSVDHRVGGTDTQYF TGCAGCGTGGACCACAGGGTCGGGGGCACAGATACGCAGTATTTT few TRBJ2-3 - 15 TRBV29-1
CASSQGPRGPHGNEQFF TGCGCCAGCAGCCAAGGTCCTAGGGGTCCCCACGGTAATGAGCAGTTCTTC few TRBJ2-1 - 17 TRBV4-1
CASSFSGNPGETQYF TGTGCCAGCAGCTTTTCAGGGAACCCAGGGGAGACCCAGTACTTC few TRBJ2-5 - 15 TRBV11-3
CASKSSGETDTQYF TGTGCCAGCAAATCTAGCGGGGAGACAGATACGCAGTATTTT - TRBJ2-3 TRBD2 14 TRBV6-1
CASSPGPGFMNTEAFF TGTGCCAGCAGCCCCGGACCAGGCTTCATGAACACTGAAGCTTTCTTT - TRBJ1-1 - 16 TRBV4-2
CASSQGPGQGAREQFF TGCGCCAGCAGCCAAGGACCGGGACAGGGGGCCCGGGAGCAGTTCTTC - TRBJ2-1 TRBD1 16 TRBV4-1
CASSERSGETQYF TGTGCCAGCAGTGAACGAAGCGGCGAGACCCAGTACTTC many TRBJ2-5 - 13 TRBV6-1
CATSRDVSEQYF TGTGCCACTTCTCGGGATGTTAGCGAGCAGTACTTC - TRBJ2-7 - 12 TRBV6-6
CATSSGGRGHYEQYF TGTGCCACCAGCAGCGGGGGGCGGGGGCACTACGAGCAGTACTTC - TRBJ2-7 - 15 TRBV15
CSARDPDLAYNEQFF TGCAGTGCTAGAGATCCGGACCTCGCCTACAATGAGCAGTTCTTC many TRBJ2-1 - 15 TRBV20-1
CASSQDFPRGEQFF TGTGCCAGCAGCCAAGATTTTCCAAGGGGTGAGCAGTTCTTC many TRBJ2-1 - 14 TRBV3-1
CASSPLAGGDEQYF TGTGCCAGCAGTCCGCTAGCGGGAGGGGACGAGCAGTACTTC many TRBJ2-7 TRBD2 14 TRBV12-3/TRBV12-4
CSAPDTQYF TGCAGTGCTCCAGATACGCAGTATTTT many TRBJ2-3 - 9 TRBV20-1
CASSPLPGLNTGELFF TGTGCTAGCAGCCCATTGCCGGGACTAAACACCGGGGAGCTGTTTTTT few TRBJ2-2 TRBD2 16 TRBV7-7
CASRELAGGGNEQFF TGTGCCAGCAGGGAACTAGCGGGGGGCGGGAATGAGCAGTTCTTC many TRBJ2-1 TRBD2 15 TRBV6-1
CSAREGTSGSRVRGEQYF TGCAGTGCTAGAGAGGGGACTAGCGGGAGCCGGGTGCGGGGGGAGCAGTACTTC few TRBJ2-7 TRBD2 18 TRBV20-1
CASSLVRGSVSGRYEQYF TGTGCCAGCAGCTTAGTGAGGGGCAGCGTTAGCGGCCGCTACGAGCAGTACTTC few TRBJ2-7 - 18 TRBV11-1
CASSSSGTSNTGELFF TGTGCCAGCAGCTCCTCGGGGACTAGCAACACCGGGGAGCTGTTTTTT - TRBJ2-2 TRBD2 16 TRBV7-9
CATSPASGKYQPQHF TGTGCCACCAGCCCTGCCTCAGGGAAATATCAGCCCCAGCATTTT many TRBJ1-5 - 15 TRBV15
CATDTGAFTDTQYF TGTGCCACGGATACCGGGGCCTTCACAGATACGCAGTATTTT many TRBJ2-3 - 14 TRBV10-3
CASSLAETSGSLYEQYF TGCGCCAGCAGCCTCGCCGAGACTAGCGGAAGTTTGTACGAGCAGTACTTC many TRBJ2-7 TRBD2 17 TRBV5-1
CASSSTGQGAEAFF TGTGCCAGCAGTTCAACGGGACAGGGTGCTGAAGCTTTCTTT many TRBJ1-1 TRBD1 14 TRBV6-5
CASSLRRGSWETQYF TGCGCCAGCAGCTTGAGAAGGGGGAGTTGGGAGACCCAGTACTTC few TRBJ2-5 - 15 TRBV5-1
CASSSDPFHNQPQHF TGTGCCAGCAGTTCGGACCCGTTCCACAATCAGCCCCAGCATTTT many TRBJ1-5 - 15 TRBV12-3/TRBV12-4